This T cell receptor (beta chain) comes out of a study of identical twins. Study-level points and caveats: Modeled out-of-frame TCR alpha sharing in monozygotic twins fell below observed levels. Alpha sequences out of frame and shared by twins had excess low generation probability.

MiXCR, run by TCRdb on the 5' RACE reads, gives a single entry per CDR3 protein. This table holds 270,000 or so distinct CDR3 sequences, approximately 8.3% found once. Each donor was a healthy Caucasian. In this sample, this clonotype turned up many times. Its antigen is currently unknown. CDR1 and CDR2 from the germline V gene are SQVTM and ANQGSEA. CDR3 size: 12 residues. V was pared by 5 bases and J by 3 bases, with 9 bases between. The same sample was also used in a study of yellow fever vaccine responses in identical twins.

This clonotype was obtained from a woman aged 18 to 35 in good health. The rearrangement uses TRBV29-1 and TRBJ2-3; D not certain. Input material: CD8+ T cells sorted from blood. The chain's CDR3 is CSVYPDTDTQYF. CDR3 bases: TGCAGCGTTTACCCGGATACAGATACGCAGTATTTT.